Sequencing of this T cell receptor (beta chain) was carried out in a study of cytomegalovirus exposure and HLA in healthy donors. Looking at the study overall: A data release that came early held 80 million or so unique TCRs from HLA-typed donors. Study-wide points: The productive fraction for most TCR beta V segments was about 87% or about 30% in an earlier analysis.

The PCR used 60 Vbeta and 13 Jbeta primers. TCRdb's table, derived via immunoSEQ multiplex PCR, lists solely in-frame clones and lacks some. The table has 100,000 or so clones, 70% to 90% seen once; the top ten hold approximately 2%. Turning to this clone: Antigen unknown.

The CDR3 has 16 amino acids. Per the germline V gene, CDR1 is LNHNV and CDR2 is YYDKDF (reference sequence). The trim removed 5 bases at V and 5 bases at J, leaving 13 bases unmatched. The sequenced material came from PBMCs. This clonotype was obtained from a man aged 18 to 35 in good health and CMV-seronegative. The V and J genes are TRBV15 and TRBJ2-7; 9 bases are a match to TRBD1. The CDR3 DNA reads TGTGCCACCAGCCCCAACAGGGGGCAGCGTTTCCACGAGCAGTACTTC. It is translated as CATSPNRGQRFHEQYF.